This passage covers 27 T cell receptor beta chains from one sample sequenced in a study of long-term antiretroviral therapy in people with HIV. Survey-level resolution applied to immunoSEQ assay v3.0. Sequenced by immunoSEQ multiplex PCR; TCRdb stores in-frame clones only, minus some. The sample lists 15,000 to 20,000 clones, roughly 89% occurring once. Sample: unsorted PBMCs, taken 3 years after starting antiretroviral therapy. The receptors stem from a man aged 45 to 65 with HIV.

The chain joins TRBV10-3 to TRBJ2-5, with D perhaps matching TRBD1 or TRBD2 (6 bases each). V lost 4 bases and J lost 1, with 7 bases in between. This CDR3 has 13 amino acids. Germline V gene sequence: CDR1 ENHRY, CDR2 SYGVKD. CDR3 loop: CAISAGAQETQYF. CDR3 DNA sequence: TGTGCCATCAGTGCGGGGGCCCAAGAGACCCAGTACTTC.

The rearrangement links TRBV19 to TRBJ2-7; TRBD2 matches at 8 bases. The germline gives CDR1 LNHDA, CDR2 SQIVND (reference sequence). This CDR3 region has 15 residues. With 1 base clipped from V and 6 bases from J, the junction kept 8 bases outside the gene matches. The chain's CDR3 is CASSIVYGGAGEQYF. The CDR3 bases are TGTGCCAGTAGTATAGTATACGGGGGGGCCGGCGAGCAGTACTTC.

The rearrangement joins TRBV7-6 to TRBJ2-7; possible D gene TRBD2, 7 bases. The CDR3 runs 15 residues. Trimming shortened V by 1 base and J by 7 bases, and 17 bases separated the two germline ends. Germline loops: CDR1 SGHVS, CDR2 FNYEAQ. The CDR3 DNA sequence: TGTGCCAGCAGCTTAGGCGGGGGCGCGACGGATGAGCAGTACTTC. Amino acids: CASSLGGGATDEQYF. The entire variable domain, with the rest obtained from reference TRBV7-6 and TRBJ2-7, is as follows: GAGVSQSPRYKVTKRGQDVALRCDPISGHVSLYWYRQALGQGPEFLTYFNYEAQQDKSGLPNDRFSAERPEGSISTLTIQRTEQRDSAMYRCASSLGGGATDEQYFGPGTRLTVT.

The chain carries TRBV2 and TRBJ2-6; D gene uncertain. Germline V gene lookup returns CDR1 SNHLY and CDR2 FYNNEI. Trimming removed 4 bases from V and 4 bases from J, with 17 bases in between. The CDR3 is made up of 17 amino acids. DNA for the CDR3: TGTGCCAGCAGTGGCGGCCCAGTGGATATGGGGGCCAACGTCCTGACTTTC. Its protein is CASSGGPVDMGANVLTF.

CDR3 nucleotides: TGTGCCTGGACCCACTCGACAGGGGGCCCTAACTATGGCTACACCTTC. This gives the protein CAWTHSTGGPNYGYTF. The chain joins TRBV30 to TRBJ1-2; 10 nucleotides align to TRBD1. The germline V gene has CDR1 GTSNPN and CDR2 SVGIG (reference sequence). This CDR3 has 16 residues. With V trimmed by 4 bases and J by 0 bases, 8 bases remained unmatched.

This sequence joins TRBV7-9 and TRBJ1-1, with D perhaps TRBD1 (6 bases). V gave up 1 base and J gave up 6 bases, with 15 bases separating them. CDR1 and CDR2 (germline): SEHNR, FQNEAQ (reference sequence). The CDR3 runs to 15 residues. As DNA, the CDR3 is TGTGCCAGCAGCTTAGAGCGGGGGGCGAGGGCTGAAGCTTTCTTT. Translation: CASSLERGARAEAFF.

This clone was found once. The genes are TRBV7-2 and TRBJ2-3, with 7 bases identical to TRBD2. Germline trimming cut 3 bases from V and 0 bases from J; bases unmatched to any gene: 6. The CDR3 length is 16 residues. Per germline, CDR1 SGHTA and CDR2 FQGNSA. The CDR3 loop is CASSFHPSGSTDTQYF. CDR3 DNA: TGTGCCAGCAGCTTCCATCCTAGCGGTAGCACAGATACGCAGTATTTT.

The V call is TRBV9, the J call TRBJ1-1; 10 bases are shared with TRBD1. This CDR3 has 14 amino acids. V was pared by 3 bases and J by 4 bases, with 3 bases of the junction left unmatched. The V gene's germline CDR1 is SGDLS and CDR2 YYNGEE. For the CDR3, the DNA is TGTGCCAGCAGCGGCGACAGGGGGCCCACTGAAGCTTTCTTT. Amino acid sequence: CASSGDRGPTEAFF. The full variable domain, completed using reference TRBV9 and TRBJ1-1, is DSGVTQTPKHLITATGQRVTLRCSPRSGDLSVYWYQQSLDQGLQFLIQYYNGEERAKGNILERFSAQQFPDLHSELNLSSLELGDSALYFCASSGDRGPTEAFFGQGTRLTVV.

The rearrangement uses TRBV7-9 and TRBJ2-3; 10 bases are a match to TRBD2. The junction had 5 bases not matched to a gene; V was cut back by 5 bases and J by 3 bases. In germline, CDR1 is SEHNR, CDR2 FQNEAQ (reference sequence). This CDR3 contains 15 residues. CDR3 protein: CASSGDSGRTDTQYF. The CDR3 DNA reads TGTGCCAGCAGCGGGGATAGCGGGAGGACAGATACGCAGTATTTT.

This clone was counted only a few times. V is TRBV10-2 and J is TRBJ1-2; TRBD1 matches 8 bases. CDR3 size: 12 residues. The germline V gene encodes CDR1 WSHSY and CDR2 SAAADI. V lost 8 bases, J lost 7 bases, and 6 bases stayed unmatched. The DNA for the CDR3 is TGCGCCAGCTCGACAGGGGCAGGTGGCTACACCTTC. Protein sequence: CASSTGAGGYTF.

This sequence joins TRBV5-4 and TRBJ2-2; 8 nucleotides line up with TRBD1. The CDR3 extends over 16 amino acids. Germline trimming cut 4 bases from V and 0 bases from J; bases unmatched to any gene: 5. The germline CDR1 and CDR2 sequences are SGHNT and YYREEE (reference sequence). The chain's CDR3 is CASSPPGQANTGELFF. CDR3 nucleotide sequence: TGTGCCAGCAGCCCACCGGGACAGGCGAACACCGGGGAGCTGTTTTTT.

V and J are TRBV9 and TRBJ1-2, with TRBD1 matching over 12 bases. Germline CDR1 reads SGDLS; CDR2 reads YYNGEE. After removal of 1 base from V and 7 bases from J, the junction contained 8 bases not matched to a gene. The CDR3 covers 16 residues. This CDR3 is CASSVSRDRGRVGYTF. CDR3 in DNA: TGTGCCAGCAGCGTAAGTCGGGACAGGGGGCGTGTTGGCTACACCTTC.

Written as DNA, the CDR3 is TGTGCTAGTGGTTTGGGCGGTTACACTGAAGCTTTCTTT. It yields the protein CASGLGGYTEAFF. V is TRBV12-5 and J is TRBJ1-1; D unclear. Per germline, CDR1 LGHNT and CDR2 FRNRAP. V lost 1 base, J lost 3 bases, and 6 bases lay in between. This CDR3 region has 13 residues.

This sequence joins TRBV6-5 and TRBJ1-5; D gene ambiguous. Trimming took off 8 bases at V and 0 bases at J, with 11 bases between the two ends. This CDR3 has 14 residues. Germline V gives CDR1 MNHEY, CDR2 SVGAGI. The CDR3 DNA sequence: TGTGCCAGCTGGGGTGGTTATAGCAATCAGCCCCAGCATTTT. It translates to CASWGGYSNQPQHF.

The CDR3 sequence is CASSIDAGTDEKLFF. CDR3 bases: TGTGCCAGTAGTATAGATGCCGGGACAGATGAAAAACTGTTTTTT. The gene calls are TRBV19 and TRBJ1-4; 7 nucleotides align to TRBD1. The CDR3 totals 15 residues. V lost 0 bases to trimming and J lost 6 bases; unmatched junction nucleotides: 4. Germline V CDR1 and CDR2: LNHDA, SQIVND (reference sequence).

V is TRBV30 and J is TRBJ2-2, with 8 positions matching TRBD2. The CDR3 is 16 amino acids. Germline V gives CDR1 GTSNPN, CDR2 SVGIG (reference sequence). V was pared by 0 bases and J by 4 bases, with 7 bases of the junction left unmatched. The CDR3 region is CAWSVIGGAPTGELFF. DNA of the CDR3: TGTGCCTGGAGTGTAATCGGGGGGGCCCCCACCGGGGAGCTGTTTTTT.

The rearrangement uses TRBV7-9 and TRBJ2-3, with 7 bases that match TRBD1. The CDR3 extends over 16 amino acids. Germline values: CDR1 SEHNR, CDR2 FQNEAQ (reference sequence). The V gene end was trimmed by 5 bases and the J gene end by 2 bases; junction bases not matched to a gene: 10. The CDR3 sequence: CASSPRDSRFTDTQYF. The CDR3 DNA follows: TGTGCCAGCAGCCCTAGGGACAGCAGATTCACAGATACGCAGTATTTT. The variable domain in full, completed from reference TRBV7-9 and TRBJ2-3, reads DTGVSQNPRHKITKRGQNVTFRCDPISEHNRLYWYRQTLGQGPEFLTYFQNEAQLEKSRLLSDRFSAERPKGSFSTLEIQRTEQGDSAMYLCASSPRDSRFTDTQYFGPGTRLTVL.

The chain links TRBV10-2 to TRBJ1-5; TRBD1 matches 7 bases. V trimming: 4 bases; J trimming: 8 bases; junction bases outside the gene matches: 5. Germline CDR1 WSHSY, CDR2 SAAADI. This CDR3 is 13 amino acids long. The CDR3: CASSGQGGEPQHF. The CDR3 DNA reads TGCGCCAGCAGTGGGCAGGGGGGTGAGCCCCAGCATTTT.

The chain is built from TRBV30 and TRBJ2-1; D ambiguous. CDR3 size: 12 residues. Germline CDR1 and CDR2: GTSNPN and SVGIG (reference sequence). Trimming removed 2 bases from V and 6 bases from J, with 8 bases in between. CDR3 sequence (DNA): TGTGCCTGGAGTCGGCTAGTCAATGAGCAGTTCTTC. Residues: CAWSRLVNEQFF.

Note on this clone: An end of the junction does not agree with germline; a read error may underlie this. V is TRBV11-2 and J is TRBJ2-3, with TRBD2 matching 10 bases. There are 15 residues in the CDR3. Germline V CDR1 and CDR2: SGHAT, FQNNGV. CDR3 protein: CASNLELAGADTQYF. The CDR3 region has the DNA TGTGCCAGCAACTTAGAGCTAGCGGGGGCAGATACGCAGTATTTT. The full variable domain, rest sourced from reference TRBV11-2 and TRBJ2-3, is EAGVAQSPRYKIIEKRQSVAFWCNPISGHATLYWYQQILGQGPKLLIQFQNNGVVDDSQLPKDRFSAERLKGVDSTLKIQPAKLEDSAVYLCASNLELAGADTQYFGPGTRLTVL.

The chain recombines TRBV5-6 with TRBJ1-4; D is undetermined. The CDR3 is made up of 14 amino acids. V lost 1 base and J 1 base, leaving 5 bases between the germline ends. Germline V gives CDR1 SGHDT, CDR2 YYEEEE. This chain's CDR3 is CASSLPGTNEKLFF. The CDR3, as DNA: TGTGCCAGCAGCTTGCCCGGAACTAATGAAAAACTGTTTTTT.

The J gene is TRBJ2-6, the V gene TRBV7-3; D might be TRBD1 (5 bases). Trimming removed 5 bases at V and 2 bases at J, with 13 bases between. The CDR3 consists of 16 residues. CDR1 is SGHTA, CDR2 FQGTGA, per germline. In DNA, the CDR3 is TGTGCCAGCAGCCCCCGACAGAATCCTGGGGCCAACGTCCTGACTTTC. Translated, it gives CASSPRQNPGANVLTF.

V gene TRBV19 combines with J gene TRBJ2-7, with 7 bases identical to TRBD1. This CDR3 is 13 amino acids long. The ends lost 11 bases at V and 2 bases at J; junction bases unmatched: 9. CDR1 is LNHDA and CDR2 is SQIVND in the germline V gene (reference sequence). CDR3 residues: CARLDRPPYEQYF. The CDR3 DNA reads TGTGCCCGACTGGACAGGCCACCCTACGAGCAGTACTTC.

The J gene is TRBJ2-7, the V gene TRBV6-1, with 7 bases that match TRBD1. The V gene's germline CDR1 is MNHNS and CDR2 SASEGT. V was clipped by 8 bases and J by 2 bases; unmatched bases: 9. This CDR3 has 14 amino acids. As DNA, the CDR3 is TGTGCCAGCGGATTGGGACAGCAGCCCTACGAGCAGTACTTC. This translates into CASGLGQQPYEQYF.

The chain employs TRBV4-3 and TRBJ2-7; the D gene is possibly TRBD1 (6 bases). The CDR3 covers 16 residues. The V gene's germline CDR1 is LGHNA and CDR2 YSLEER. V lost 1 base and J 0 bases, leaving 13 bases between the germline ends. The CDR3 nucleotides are TGCGCCAGCAGCCAAGCGGCAACAGGGAGCTCCTACGAGCAGTACTTC. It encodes CASSQAATGSSYEQYF.

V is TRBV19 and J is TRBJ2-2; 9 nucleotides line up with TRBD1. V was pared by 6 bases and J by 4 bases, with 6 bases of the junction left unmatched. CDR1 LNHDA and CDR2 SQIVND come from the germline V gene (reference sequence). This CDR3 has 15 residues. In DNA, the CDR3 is TGTGCCAGTAGCCCGACAGGGGGGGGCACCGGGGAGCTGTTTTTT. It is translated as CASSPTGGGTGELFF.

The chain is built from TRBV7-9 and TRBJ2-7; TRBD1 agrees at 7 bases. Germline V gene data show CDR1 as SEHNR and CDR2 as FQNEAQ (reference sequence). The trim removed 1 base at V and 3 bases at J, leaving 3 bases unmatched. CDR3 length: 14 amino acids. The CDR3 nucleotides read TGTGCCAGCAGCTTAGAAGACAGGGTCTACGAGCAGTACTTC. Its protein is CASSLEDRVYEQYF. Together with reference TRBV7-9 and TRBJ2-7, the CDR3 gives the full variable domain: DTGVSQNPRHKITKRGQNVTFRCDPISEHNRLYWYRQTLGQGPEFLTYFQNEAQLEKSRLLSDRFSAERPKGSFSTLEIQRTEQGDSAMYLCASSLEDRVYEQYFGPGTRLTVT.